This TCR beta chain came from a study of blood T cell repertoires in COVID-19. Study in general: There were acute and convalescent COVID-19 samples, and they came from the United States, Italy and Spain.

This clone was observed a handful of times. The protocol was immunoSEQ multiplex PCR, while the TCRdb copy is restricted to in-frame clones and leaves out a portion. The sample lists roughly 460,000 clones, 80% to 90% occurring once. The CDR3 is 12 amino acids. Germline V gives CDR1 SQVTM, CDR2 ANQGSEA. Trimming stripped 6 bases from V and 7 bases from J, with 10 bases between. This receptor was obtained from a man in his late teens or twenties with COVID-19, enrolled during active disease. This sequence joins TRBV29-1 and TRBJ1-6; D not certain. Material for sequencing was peripheral blood. In DNA, the CDR3 is TGCAGCGTGGGAGGCGGGAATTCACCCCTCCACTTT. Amino acids: CSVGGGNSPLHF.